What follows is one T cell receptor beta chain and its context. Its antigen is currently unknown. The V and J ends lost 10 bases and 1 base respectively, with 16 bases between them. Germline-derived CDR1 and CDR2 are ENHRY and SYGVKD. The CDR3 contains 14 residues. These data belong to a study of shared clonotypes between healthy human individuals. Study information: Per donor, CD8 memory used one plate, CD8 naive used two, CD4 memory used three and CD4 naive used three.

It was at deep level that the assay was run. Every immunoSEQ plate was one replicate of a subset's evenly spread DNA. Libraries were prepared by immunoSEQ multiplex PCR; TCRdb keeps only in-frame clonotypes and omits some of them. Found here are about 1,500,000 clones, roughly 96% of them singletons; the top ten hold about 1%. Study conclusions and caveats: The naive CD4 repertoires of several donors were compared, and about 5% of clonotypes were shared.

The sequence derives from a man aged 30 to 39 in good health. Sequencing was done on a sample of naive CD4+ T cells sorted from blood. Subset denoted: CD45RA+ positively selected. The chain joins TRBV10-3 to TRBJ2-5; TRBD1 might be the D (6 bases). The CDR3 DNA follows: TGTGCCACAGCTCGACAGGATAGCCAAGAGACCCAGTACTTC. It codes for CATARQDSQETQYF.